These 28 T cell receptor beta chains were all obtained from the same sample, sequenced in a study of prognosis after radiotherapy for stage I lung cancer. Multiplex PCR, run in two rounds, amplified TCR beta CDR3 from genomic DNA. Primers specific to each TRBV and TRBJ gene were used in first-round PCR. TCRdb used MiXCR to reprocess the multiplex PCR reads, holding one entry per CDR3 protein. The repertoire has fewer than 30,000 distinct CDR3 sequences, 46% of them found once; the top ten carry 15%. This specimen was PBMCs, taken before or after stereotactic body radiation therapy (not recorded which). The receptors stem from a donor at least 50 years old with non-small cell lung cancer.

This clonotype counts as medium-sized. The gene calls are TRBV27 and TRBJ1-3; D gene uncertain. V dropped 2 bases and J dropped 4 bases, with 6 bases sitting between them. The CDR3 spans 13 residues. Germline CDR1 and CDR2: MNHEY and SMNVEV (reference sequence). Written as DNA, the CDR3 is TGTGCCAGCAGTTTACGTGAGGGAAACACCATATATTTT. Protein: CASSLREGNTIYF.

Of note for this clonotype: A far larger clone differs by one base, so this is likely a read error. This chain joins TRBV7-2 and TRBJ2-3, with 16 bases matching TRBD2. The CDR3 totals 20 residues. Germline V CDR1 and CDR2: SGHTA, FQGNSA. With 2 bases clipped from V and 5 bases from J, the junction kept 13 bases outside the gene matches. As DNA, the CDR3 is TGTGCCAGCAGCTTATCGCTAGGGACTAGCGGGGGGGCAATGGAAGATACGCAGTATTTT. Its protein is CASSLSLGTSGGAMEDTQYF.

On this clonotype itself: A far larger clone is a single base away, which makes a read error likely. The chain employs TRBV6-4 and TRBJ1-5; no reliable D call. Germline V gene lookup returns CDR1 MRHNA and CDR2 SNTAGT. The ends were cut back, 5 bases at V and 2 bases at J, with 13 bases in the middle. The CDR3 loop spans 15 amino acids. As DNA, the CDR3 is TGTGCCAGCAGTACCCAGTGTATAGGCAATCAGCCCCAGCATTTT. Translated, it gives CASSTQCIGNQPQHF.

This clonotype was picked up a small number of times. Just one base apart from a much larger clone, this may be a read error. This sequence joins TRBV6-1 and TRBJ2-1; 7 nucleotides align to TRBD2. V lost 5 bases to trimming and J lost 0 bases; unmatched junction nucleotides: 13. The CDR3 totals 18 residues. CDR1 is MNHNS, CDR2 SASEGT, per germline. The CDR3 DNA is TGTGCCAGCAGTCCACGACTGGGGGGGTGGAGCTCCTACAATGAGCAGTTCTTC. The encoded protein is CASSPRLGGWSSYNEQFF.

This clonotype was detected many times. The chain employs TRBV9 and TRBJ2-1; D uncertain. The V end lost 0 bases, the J end lost 5 bases, and 12 bases lay between the germline ends. The CDR3 totals 15 residues. Per the germline V gene, CDR1 is SGDLS and CDR2 is YYNGEE. CDR3 sequence reads: CASSVELFENNEQFF. The DNA of the CDR3 is TGTGCCAGCAGCGTAGAACTATTTGAAAACAATGAGCAGTTCTTC.

This clonotype was recorded at least ten times. This chain uses TRBV9 with TRBJ1-5; TRBD1 might be the D (5 bases). The CDR3 covers 15 residues. Germline values: CDR1 SGDLS, CDR2 YYNGEE. V was shortened by 0 bases and J by 5 bases, with 12 bases between the two germline ends. In DNA, the CDR3 is TGTGCCAGCAGCGTAGGAACCGGGGCGGATCAGCCCCAGCATTTT. The encoded protein is CASSVGTGADQPQHF.

Remarks on this clonotype: A single base separates this from a much larger clone, so it may be a read error. The chain has TRBV20-1 and TRBJ2-5; the match to TRBD2 covers 10 bases. Germline CDR1 reads DFQATT; CDR2 reads SNEGSKA (reference sequence). This CDR3 is built from 15 residues. J gave up 5 bases and V 3 bases, and 9 bases lay outside the gene matches. The DNA of the CDR3 is TGCAGTGCTAGCGCTAGCCTAGCGGGGGAGGAGACCCAGTACTTC. It translates to CSASASLAGEETQYF.

In its sample, this clonotype was seen many times. V gene TRBV29-1 combines with J gene TRBJ1-2; 7 nucleotides align to TRBD1. The ends lost 6 bases at V and 0 bases at J; junction bases unmatched: 7. CDR1 and CDR2 from the germline V gene are SQVTM and ANQGSEA. The CDR3 runs 14 residues. This CDR3 reads CSVGDRTSNYGYTF. CDR3 DNA sequence: TGCAGCGTGGGGGACAGAACCTCTAACTATGGCTACACCTTC.

At least ten counts were recorded for this clonotype. The V call is TRBV7-8, the J call TRBJ2-7, with D perhaps matching TRBD2 (7 bases). V lost 5 bases and J 5 bases, leaving 16 bases between the germline ends. Germline assignment: CDR1 SGHVS and CDR2 FQNEAQ. This CDR3 is 14 amino acids long. The CDR3: CASSGSPGGNEQYF. The DNA for the CDR3 is TGTGCCAGCAGCGGATCCCCGGGGGGCAACGAGCAGTACTTC.

This clonotype came up many times. This sequence joins TRBV10-3 and TRBJ2-3; 7 positions agree with TRBD2. Looked up from germline, CDR1 is ENHRY and CDR2 is SYGVKD. This CDR3 region has 17 residues. Trimming took 4 bases from V and 6 from J; bases not matched to a gene: 16. CDR3 protein: CAISGSGPGGTTDTQYF. In DNA form, the CDR3 reads TGTGCCATCAGTGGGAGTGGCCCTGGGGGGACTACGGATACGCAGTATTTT.

This clonotype occurred many times. V gene TRBV4-3 combines with J gene TRBJ2-2, with D unclear. CDR1 LGHNA and CDR2 YSLEER come from the germline V gene. The CDR3 is made up of 14 amino acids. Trimming took 1 base from V and 0 from J, leaving 3 bases between them. In DNA, the CDR3 is TGCGCCAGCAGCCAAGCCCCGAACACCGGGGAGCTGTTTTTT. This translates into CASSQAPNTGELFF.

A note on this clonotype: This likely traces to a read error, being one base from a far larger clone. V usage is TRBV6-1 and J usage is TRBJ2-5; 12 positions match TRBD2. Germline V gives CDR1 MNHNS, CDR2 SASEGT. The CDR3 has 15 amino acids. The CDR3 DNA reads TGTGCCATCAGTTACGCGGGACTAGCGGGAGAGACCCAGTACTTC. Protein sequence: CAISYAGLAGETQYF.

The CDR3 is CSAQRGSGGSGEQFF. Here the CDR3 DNA reads TGCAGTGCCCAAAGGGGATCGGGAGGCTCCGGAGAGCAGTTCTTC. This chain links TRBV20-1 with TRBJ2-1; 7 bases line up with TRBD2. V trimming: 6 bases; J trimming: 10 bases; junction bases outside the gene matches: 18. Germline V CDR1 and CDR2: DFQATT, SNEGSKA (reference sequence). The CDR3 runs to 15 residues.

The chain recombines TRBV28 with TRBJ1-3; perhaps TRBD1 as D (5 bases). Deletions cut 7 bases from V and 1 base from J, with 11 bases between. The CDR3 is 14 amino acids. Germline V CDR1 and CDR2: MDHEN, SYDVKM. CDR3 DNA sequence: TGTGCCAGCATCCACAGACAGTCTGGAAACACCATATATTTT. This codes for CASIHRQSGNTIYF.

This clonotype appeared many times. Written as DNA, the CDR3 is TGTGCCACCAACTCCATACCCACGAACACTGAAGCTTTCTTT. Translating gives CATNSIPTNTEAFF. This rearrangement joins TRBV15 to TRBJ1-1; D is undetermined. V lost 7 bases and J lost 1, with 13 bases in between. The CDR3 is 14 residues long. Germline V gene data show CDR1 as LNHNV and CDR2 as YYDKDF (reference sequence).

This chain joins TRBV4-3 and TRBJ2-6; the D gene is possibly TRBD1 (5 bases). Germline-derived CDR1 and CDR2 are LGHNA and YSLEER. The CDR3 covers 16 residues. Trimming stripped 0 bases from V and 3 bases from J, with 9 bases between. This chain's CDR3 is CASSQEVGVGANVLTF. The DNA of the CDR3 is TGCGCCAGCAGCCAAGAAGTAGGGGTTGGGGCCAACGTCCTGACTTTC.

The chain recombines TRBV6-2 or TRBV6-3 with TRBJ2-3; 10 bases agree with TRBD2. The trim removed 0 bases at V and 1 base at J, leaving 25 bases unmatched. Germline CDR1 is MNHEY and CDR2 is SVGEGT. The CDR3 length is 24 residues. DNA of the CDR3: TGTGCCAGCAGTTACTCGACGCTGGGGATTATTCTAGCGGGAGTGGGGTTCGGCACAGATACGCAGTATTTT. Its protein product is CASSYSTLGIILAGVGFGTDTQYF.

This chain connects TRBV7-3 to TRBJ2-1, with 7 positions matching TRBD1. CDR3 length equals 13 residues. Germline CDR1 and CDR2: SGHTA and FQGTGA. Trimming at V came to 5 bases and at J to 4 bases, leaving 2 bases not matched to a gene. CDR3 DNA sequence: TGTGCCAGCAGCGTGACAGGGTACAATGAGCAGTTCTTC. Protein sequence: CASSVTGYNEQFF.

As regards this clonotype: A junction boundary mismatches the germline segment, possibly from a read error. The chain couples TRBV19 to TRBJ2-1, with 8 positions matching TRBD1. From germline, CDR1 is LNHDA and CDR2 SQIVND (reference sequence). This CDR3 spans 15 amino acids. As DNA, the CDR3 is TGTGCCAGTAGCATCCAACGGACAGGGATGGATGATCAGTTCTTC. This translates into CASSIQRTGMDDQFF.

This rearrangement joins TRBV7-3 to TRBJ2-3; 10 nucleotides align to TRBD2. Germline CDR1 reads SGHTA; CDR2 reads FQGTGA. The trim removed 5 bases at V and 4 bases at J, leaving 3 bases unmatched. This CDR3 contains 14 residues. CDR3 sequence reads: CASSRTSGADTQYF. CDR3 coding DNA: TGTGCCAGCAGCCGGACTAGCGGCGCAGATACGCAGTATTTT.

This clonotype was detected ten times or more. This chain uses TRBV5-5 with TRBJ2-3, with 10 bases fitting TRBD1. Germline CDR1 is SGHKS and CDR2 is YYEKEE (reference sequence). The CDR3 has 16 residues. V dropped 0 bases and J dropped 2; count of bases not matched to a gene: 3. CDR3 sequence: CASSLVGTGVTDTQYF. The CDR3 DNA reads as TGTGCCAGCAGCTTGGTGGGGACAGGGGTCACAGATACGCAGTATTTT.

The rearrangement joins TRBV6-1 to TRBJ1-4, with D tentatively TRBD1 (5 bases). The V end was cut by 2 bases, the J end by 6 bases, with 10 bases between. This CDR3 spans 14 amino acids. Germline V lookup: CDR1 MNHNS, CDR2 SASEGT. The CDR3: CASSEQGWYEKLFF. The CDR3 region has the DNA TGTGCCAGCAGTGAACAGGGTTGGTATGAAAAACTGTTTTTT.

This clonotype was seen a few times. A much more abundant neighbour one base away suggests this may be a read error. V is TRBV4-3 and J is TRBJ2-3; D not resolved. The length of the CDR3 is 14 residues. In germline, CDR1 is LGHNA, CDR2 YSLEER. V shed 0 bases and J shed 5 bases, with 9 bases lying between them. DNA of the CDR3: TGCGCCAGCAGCCAAGATATGGTGCAAGATACGCAGTATTTT. Translated, it gives CASSQDMVQDTQYF.

Many counts were recorded for this clonotype. The J gene is TRBJ2-7, the V gene TRBV19, with TRBD1 identical over 9 bases. The J segment lost 3 bases and the V segment lost 3 bases, leaving 6 bases of the junction unmatched. Germline lookup yields CDR1 LNHDA and CDR2 SQIVND (reference sequence). The length of the CDR3 is 15 residues. CDR3 coding DNA: TGTGCCAGTAGTATCAAGGGACAGGGTGACTACGAGCAGTACTTC. It encodes CASSIKGQGDYEQYF.

Worth noting for this clonotype: This likely reflects a read error, since a far larger clone is one base away. The V gene is TRBV6-1, the J gene TRBJ2-1; no definite D call. The germline CDR1 and CDR2 sequences are MNHNS and SASEGT. This CDR3 is built from 11 residues. The CDR3 loop reads CSSSWLGEQFF. In DNA form, the CDR3 reads TGTTCCAGCAGTTGGTTGGGTGAGCAGTTCTTC.

A note on this clonotype: This likely traces to a read error, being one base from a far larger clone. The V and J genes are TRBV6-4 and TRBJ2-3, with D perhaps assigned TRBD1 or TRBD2 (6 bases each). V gave up 7 bases and J gave up 5 bases, with 25 bases separating them. Germline V lookup: CDR1 MRHNA, CDR2 SNTAGT. This CDR3 has 17 residues. The CDR3, as DNA: TGTGCCAGCATTTACTCATCTTCCGGGAGAGGGGGAGATACGCAGTATTTT. As protein: CASIYSSSGRGGDTQYF.

This clonotype is termed medium-sized. The J gene is TRBJ2-7, the V gene TRBV6-1, with D unresolved. Trimming shortened V by 2 bases and J by 4 bases, and 12 bases separated the two germline ends. The CDR3 has 14 amino acids. Germline assignment: CDR1 MNHNS and CDR2 SASEGT. Here the CDR3 DNA reads TGTGCCAGCAGTGAATTTGTCGCTCAATACGAGCAGTACTTC. Its protein is CASSEFVAQYEQYF.

The rearrangement uses TRBV6-1 and TRBJ2-1, with D tentatively TRBD2 (5 bases). The CDR3 loop spans 15 amino acids. V shed 6 bases and J shed 6 bases, with 18 bases lying between them. Germline CDR1 is MNHNS and CDR2 is SASEGT. The CDR3 DNA reads TGTGCCAGCAGCGCCGAAGTACGGGCGGGCAATGAGCAGTTCTTC. It encodes CASSAEVRAGNEQFF.